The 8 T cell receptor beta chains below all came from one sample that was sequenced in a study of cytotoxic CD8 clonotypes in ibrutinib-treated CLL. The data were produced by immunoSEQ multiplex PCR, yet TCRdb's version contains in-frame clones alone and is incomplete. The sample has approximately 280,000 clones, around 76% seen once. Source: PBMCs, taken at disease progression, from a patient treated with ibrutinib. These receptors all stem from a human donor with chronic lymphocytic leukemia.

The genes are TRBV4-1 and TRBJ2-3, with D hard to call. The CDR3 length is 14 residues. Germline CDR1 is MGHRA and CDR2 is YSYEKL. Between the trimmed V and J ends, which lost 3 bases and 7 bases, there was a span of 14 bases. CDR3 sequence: CASSHPIKVHTQYF. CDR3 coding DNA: TGCGCCAGCAGCCATCCCATCAAAGTCCATACGCAGTATTTT.

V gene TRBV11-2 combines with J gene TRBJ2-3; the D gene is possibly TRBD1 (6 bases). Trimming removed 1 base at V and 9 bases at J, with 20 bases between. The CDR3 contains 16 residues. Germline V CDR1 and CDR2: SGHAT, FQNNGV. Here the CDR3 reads CASSLVGQLGSWTQYF. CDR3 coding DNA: TGTGCCAGCAGCTTAGTAGGACAGCTTGGGAGTTGGACGCAGTATTTT.

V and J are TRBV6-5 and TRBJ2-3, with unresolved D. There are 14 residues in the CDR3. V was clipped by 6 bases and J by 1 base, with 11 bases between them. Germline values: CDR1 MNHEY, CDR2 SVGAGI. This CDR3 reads CASSPGWGTDTQYF. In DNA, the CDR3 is TGTGCCAGCAGCCCGGGCTGGGGCACAGATACGCAGTATTTT.

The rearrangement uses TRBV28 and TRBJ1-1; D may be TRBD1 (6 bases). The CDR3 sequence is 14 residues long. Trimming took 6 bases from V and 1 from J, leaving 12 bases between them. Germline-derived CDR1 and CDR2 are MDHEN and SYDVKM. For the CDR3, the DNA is TGTGCCAGCAGCTCACAGGGAAAGAACACTGAAGCTTTCTTT. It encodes CASSSQGKNTEAFF.

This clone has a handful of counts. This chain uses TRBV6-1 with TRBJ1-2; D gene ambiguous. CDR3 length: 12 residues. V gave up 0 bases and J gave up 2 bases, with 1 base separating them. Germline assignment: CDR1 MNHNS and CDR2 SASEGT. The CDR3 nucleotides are TGTGCCAGCAGTGAAGCCAACTATGGCTACACCTTC. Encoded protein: CASSEANYGYTF.

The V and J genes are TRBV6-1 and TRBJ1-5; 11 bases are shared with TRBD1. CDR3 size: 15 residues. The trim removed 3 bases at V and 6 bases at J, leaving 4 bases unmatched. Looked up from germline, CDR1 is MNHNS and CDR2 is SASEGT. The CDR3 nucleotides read TGTGCCAGCAGTGAGGGGACAGGGGGGGGTCAGCCCCAGCATTTT. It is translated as CASSEGTGGGQPQHF.

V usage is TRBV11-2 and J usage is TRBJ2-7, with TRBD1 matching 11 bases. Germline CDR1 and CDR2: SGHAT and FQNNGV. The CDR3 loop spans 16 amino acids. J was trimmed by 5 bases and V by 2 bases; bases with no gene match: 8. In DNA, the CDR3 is TGTGCCAGCAGCTTATTTCAGGGACAGGGGGGGGACGAGCAGTACTTC. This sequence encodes CASSLFQGQGGDEQYF.

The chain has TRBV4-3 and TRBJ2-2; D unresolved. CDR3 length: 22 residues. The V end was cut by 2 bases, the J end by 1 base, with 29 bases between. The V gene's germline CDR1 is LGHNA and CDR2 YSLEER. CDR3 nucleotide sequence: TGCGCCAGCAGCCAATTTTTCATTGGTGGGGATAGGATCCAGAAGAACACCGGGGAGCTGTTTTTT. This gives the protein CASSQFFIGGDRIQKNTGELFF.